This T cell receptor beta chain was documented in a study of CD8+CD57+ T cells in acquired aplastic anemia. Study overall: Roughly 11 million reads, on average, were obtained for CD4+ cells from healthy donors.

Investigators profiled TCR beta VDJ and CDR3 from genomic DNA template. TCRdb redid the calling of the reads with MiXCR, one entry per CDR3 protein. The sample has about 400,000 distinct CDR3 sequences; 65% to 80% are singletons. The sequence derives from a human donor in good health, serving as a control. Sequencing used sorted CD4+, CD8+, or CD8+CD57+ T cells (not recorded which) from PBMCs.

The CDR3 sequence: CASSGNRGGKTEAFF. DNA for the CDR3: TGTGCCAGCAGTGGAAACAGGGGGGGGAAAACTGAAGCTTTCTTT. V usage is TRBV2 and J usage is TRBJ1-1; 8 nucleotides agree with TRBD1. This CDR3 comprises 15 residues. The germline gives CDR1 SNHLY, CDR2 FYNNEI. J was trimmed by 5 bases and V by 4 bases; bases with no gene match: 9. Combining the CDR3 with reference TRBV2 and TRBJ1-1 gives the whole variable domain EPEVTQTPSHQVTQMGQEVILRCVPISNHLYFYWYRQILGQKVEFLVSFYNNEISEKSEIFDDQFSVERPDGSNFTLKIRSTKLEDSAMYFCASSGNRGGKTEAFFGQGTRLTVV.